The 13 T cell receptor beta chains given below trace back to one sample, sequenced in a study of blood T cell repertoires in COVID-19. The assay was immunoSEQ multiplex PCR, and TCRdb's table has in-frame clones only and misses some. In the table there are hundreds of thousands of clones, about 90% of which are singletons. Sequencing was carried out using peripheral blood. These receptors were taken from a woman under 30 with acute or convalescent COVID-19.

The CDR3 DNA sequence: TGTGCCAGCTCACCGCGACAGGACCCGACGGAGCCCCAGCATTTT. Protein: CASSPRQDPTEPQHF. This chain links TRBV18 with TRBJ1-5; D is perhaps TRBD1 (6 bases). This CDR3 contains 15 residues. The V gene lost 3 bases and the J gene lost 8 bases, with 17 bases spanning the gap. The germline gives CDR1 KGHSH, CDR2 LQKENI. The variable domain in full, completed from reference TRBV18 and TRBJ1-5, reads NAGVMQNPRHLVRRRGQEARLRCSPMKGHSHVYWYRQLPEEGLKFMVYLQKENIIDESGMPKERFSAEFPKEGPSILRIQQVVRGDSAAYFCASSPRQDPTEPQHFGDGTRLSIL.

The V and J genes are TRBV27 and TRBJ2-2; tentative D call: TRBD2 (5 bases). Germline CDR1 reads MNHEY; CDR2 reads SMNVEV (reference sequence). The V end was cut by 6 bases, the J end by 3 bases, with 17 bases between. The CDR3 covers 16 residues. The CDR3 DNA is TGTGCCAGCAGCCTTACGGGGAAGGTCGACACCGGGGAGCTGTTTTTT. Translating gives CASSLTGKVDTGELFF.

The V call is TRBV9, the J call TRBJ2-3; 8 bases agree with TRBD2. The CDR3 loop spans 16 amino acids. V trimming: 3 bases; J trimming: 1 base; junction bases outside the gene matches: 7. From germline, CDR1 is SGDLS and CDR2 YYNGEE. Here the CDR3 reads CASSANGGVGTDTQYF. Written as DNA, the CDR3 is TGTGCCAGCAGCGCCAACGGGGGGGTGGGCACAGATACGCAGTATTTT.

V usage is TRBV7-7 and J usage is TRBJ2-5; 15 bases match TRBD2. This CDR3 contains 19 residues. Trimming removed 5 bases from V and 0 bases from J; junction bases left unmatched: 10. Germline CDR1 reads SSHAT; CDR2 reads FNYEAQ (reference sequence). The CDR3 DNA reads TGTGCCAGCAGCCCGGGACTAGCGGGGGGCCTTCCTTACCAAGAGACCCAGTACTTC. It is translated as CASSPGLAGGLPYQETQYF.

This clone was recorded only once. This chain joins TRBV7-9 and TRBJ2-2; TRBD2 is a possible D gene (7 bases). CDR3 size: 16 residues. CDR1 is SEHNR and CDR2 is FQNEAQ in the germline V gene (reference sequence). V lost 6 bases and J lost 5, with 19 bases in between. The CDR3 reads CASRQKTGRGTGELFF. CDR3 in DNA: TGTGCCAGCAGACAAAAAACAGGGAGGGGGACCGGGGAGCTGTTTTTT.

The gene calls are TRBV6-5 and TRBJ1-3; D remains ambiguous. Germline loops: CDR1 MNHEY, CDR2 SVGAGI. V was shortened by 0 bases and J by 3 bases, with 3 bases between the two germline ends. The CDR3 loop spans 13 amino acids. The CDR3: CASSYSLGNTIYF. As DNA, the CDR3 is TGTGCCAGCAGTTACTCACTTGGAAACACCATATATTTT.

The chain has TRBV9 and TRBJ2-2; perhaps TRBD1 as D (6 bases). The V gene's germline CDR1 is SGDLS and CDR2 YYNGEE. V was pared by 0 bases and J by 4 bases, with 16 bases between. The CDR3 covers 17 residues. As DNA, the CDR3 is TGTGCCAGCAGCGTAGTCTCCGGGACACCTCTCACCGGGGAGCTGTTTTTT. Protein sequence: CASSVVSGTPLTGELFF.

V gene TRBV5-5 combines with J gene TRBJ1-5, with D unclear. This CDR3 has 11 residues. The germline V and J ends were trimmed by 2 bases and 6 bases, with 3 bases remaining between them. Germline V gene lookup returns CDR1 SGHKS and CDR2 YYEKEE (reference sequence). The CDR3 DNA reads as TGTGCCAGCAGCTTCAGTCAGCCCCAGCATTTT. It encodes CASSFSQPQHF. The complete variable domain, with remaining parts taken from reference TRBV5-5 and TRBJ1-5, reads DAGVTQSPTHLIKTRGQQVTLRCSPISGHKSVSWYQQVLGQGPQFIFQYYEKEERGRGNFPDRFSARQFPNYSSELNVNALLLGDSALYLCASSFSQPQHFGDGTRLSIL.

The gene calls are TRBV4-3 and TRBJ1-5; TRBD1 might be the D (5 bases). Per germline, CDR1 LGHNA and CDR2 YSLEER. CDR3 length: 15 amino acids. V dropped 7 bases and J dropped 6 bases, with 19 bases sitting between them. The CDR3 loop reads CASTLQVGGGQPQHF. CDR3 DNA: TGCGCCAGCACCTTACAGGTGGGAGGCGGTCAGCCCCAGCATTTT.

The V call is TRBV5-4, the J call TRBJ2-7; 9 bases are shared with TRBD1. Germline trimming cut 4 bases from V and 3 bases from J; bases unmatched to any gene: 20. Germline lookup yields CDR1 SGHNT and CDR2 YYREEE (reference sequence). The CDR3 contains 19 residues. The CDR3 coding sequence is TGTGCCAGCAGCCCCTTCCCCGGGACAGGGTCCCCTCTCCGCTACGAGCAGTACTTC. Encoded protein: CASSPFPGTGSPLRYEQYF. The whole variable domain, remainder taken from reference TRBV5-4 and TRBJ2-7, is ETGVTQSPTHLIKTRGQQVTLRCSSQSGHNTVSWYQQALGQGPQFIFQYYREEENGRGNFPPRFSGLQFPNYSSELNVNALELDDSALYLCASSPFPGTGSPLRYEQYFGPGTRLTVT.

The chain combines TRBV12-5 with TRBJ1-2, with a weak D call TRBD1 (6 bases). Germline assignment: CDR1 LGHNT and CDR2 FRNRAP. Trimming stripped 2 bases from V and 0 bases from J, with 16 bases between. This CDR3 has 17 amino acids. The CDR3 nucleotides read TGTGCTAGTGGTTTGCTCCTCCGGCGGACAGCTAACTATGGCTACACCTTC. Amino acids: CASGLLLRRTANYGYTF.

The chain couples TRBV30 to TRBJ2-7, with TRBD1 matching 8 bases. This CDR3 contains 13 residues. With V trimmed by 1 base and J by 3 bases, 2 bases remained unmatched. Germline V gives CDR1 GTSNPN, CDR2 SVGIG (reference sequence). The CDR3 DNA is TGTGCCTGGAGTGGGGGGACAGGCTACGAGCAGTACTTC. Its translation is CAWSGGTGYEQYF. Full variable domain (rest looked up from reference TRBV30 and TRBJ2-7): SQTIHQWPATLVQPVGSPLSLECTVEGTSNPNLYWYRQAAGRGLQLLFYSVGIGQISSEVPQNLSASRPQDRQFILSSKKLLLSDSGFYLCAWSGGTGYEQYFGPGTRLTVT.

The genes are TRBV6-2 or TRBV6-3 and TRBJ1-5; D not resolved. CDR3 length: 16 amino acids. Trimming shortened V by 5 bases and J by 6 bases, and 20 bases separated the two germline ends. Per germline, CDR1 MNHEY and CDR2 SVGEGT. CDR3 in DNA: TGTGCCAGCAGTAAGCCTCGGTCGGGCCGGGGTCAGCCCCAGCATTTT. Translating gives CASSKPRSGRGQPQHF.